A single sample gave rise to the 21 T cell receptor beta chains below, sequenced in a study of blood T cell repertoires in COVID-19. Assay used: immunoSEQ multiplex PCR; TCRdb lists only in-frame clones, some missing. The sample holds approximately 140,000 clones, over 75% seen once. The sequencing sample was made of PBMCs or T cells enriched from blood (not recorded which). Receptors originate from a man between 45 and 60 years old in a cohort exposed to, infected with or recovered from COVID-19 (not recorded which).

The gene calls are TRBV10-3 and TRBJ2-3, with TRBD2 matching 12 bases. V lost 7 bases to trimming and J lost 4 bases; unmatched junction nucleotides: 3. The germline V gene has CDR1 ENHRY and CDR2 SYGVKD. The CDR3 loop spans 14 amino acids. CDR3 in amino acids: CAIKLAGGSDTQYF. Here the CDR3 DNA reads TGTGCCATCAAGCTAGCGGGGGGGTCAGATACGCAGTATTTT.

This chain joins TRBV5-6 and TRBJ1-1; no clear D gene. The CDR3 runs to 12 residues. Trimming took off 0 bases at V and 3 bases at J, with 3 bases between the two ends. Germline assignment: CDR1 SGHDT and CDR2 YYEEEE. DNA for the CDR3: TGTGCCAGCAGCTTGGAGCACACTGAAGCTTTCTTT. Its translation: CASSLEHTEAFF.

The chain uses TRBV5-1 and TRBJ2-3, with 9 bases aligning to TRBD2. J lost 0 bases, V lost 4 bases, and 9 bases had no gene match. Looked up from germline, CDR1 is SGHRS and CDR2 is YFSETQ. CDR3 length equals 17 residues. The CDR3 loop reads CASSRTSARVSTDTQYF. The CDR3, as DNA: TGCGCCAGCAGCAGGACTAGCGCACGGGTTAGCACAGATACGCAGTATTTT. Full variable domain (missing parts from reference TRBV5-1 and TRBJ2-3): KAGVTQTPRYLIKTRGQQVTLSCSPISGHRSVSWYQQTPGQGLQFLFEYFSETQRNKGNFPGRFSGRQFSNSRSEMNVSTLELGDSALYLCASSRTSARVSTDTQYFGPGTRLTVL.

The gene calls are TRBV6-6 and TRBJ1-2; perhaps TRBD1 as D (5 bases). Germline CDR1 is MNHNY and CDR2 is SVGAGI (reference sequence). V was pared by 7 bases and J by 2 bases, with 20 bases between. CDR3 length equals 16 residues. The CDR3 is CASTERGSGPNYGYTF. DNA for the CDR3: TGTGCCAGCACCGAAAGGGGCAGCGGGCCCAACTATGGCTACACCTTC.

This chain joins TRBV15 and TRBJ1-1, with 10 bases matching TRBD1. Germline-derived CDR1 and CDR2 are LNHNV and YYDKDF (reference sequence). The CDR3 has 16 amino acids. The V gene end was trimmed by 5 bases and the J gene end by 1 base; junction bases not matched to a gene: 7. The CDR3 sequence: CATSVRTGGENTEAFF. CDR3 sequence (DNA): TGTGCCACCAGCGTCCGGACAGGGGGGGAGAACACTGAAGCTTTCTTT.

The rearrangement uses TRBV24-1 and TRBJ2-4; D perhaps matches TRBD1 (6 bases). This CDR3 comprises 20 residues. From germline, CDR1 is KGHDR and CDR2 SFDVKD. V was cut by 1 base and J by 8 bases, with 29 bases left in between. The CDR3 DNA reads TGTGCCACCAGTGATTTAATATCTGGGCGGACAGCAAAAACAAGGGACATTCAGTACTTC. Translation gives CATSDLISGRTAKTRDIQYF.

The chain has TRBV20-1 and TRBJ2-1; 13 bases line up with TRBD2. Germline V gives CDR1 DFQATT, CDR2 SNEGSKA (reference sequence). The CDR3 runs to 14 residues. V lost 3 bases to trimming and J lost 9 bases; unmatched junction nucleotides: 5. CDR3 in amino acids: CSASTSGGAGEQFF. The CDR3 coding sequence is TGCAGTGCTAGTACTAGCGGGGGGGCAGGTGAGCAGTTCTTC.

The chain joins TRBV28 to TRBJ1-2, with 7 bases lining up with TRBD1. The CDR3 length is 17 residues. V shed 3 bases, J shed 6 bases, and the junction held 16 bases outside the gene matches. CDR1 is MDHEN and CDR2 is SYDVKM in the germline V gene. CDR3 sequence reads: CASSFRQGHGLADGYTF. The CDR3 DNA sequence: TGTGCCAGCAGTTTCAGACAGGGTCATGGATTAGCGGATGGCTACACCTTC.

The genes are TRBV29-1 and TRBJ1-2; possibly TRBD1 for D (6 bases). This CDR3 contains 12 residues. Germline V CDR1 and CDR2: SQVTM, ANQGSEA. Trimming removed 2 bases from V and 2 bases from J, with 6 bases in between. The CDR3 DNA sequence: TGCAGCGTTGAAACAGGGAACTATGGCTACACCTTC. Protein: CSVETGNYGYTF.

This chain joins TRBV10-3 and TRBJ2-5; TRBD1 matches 7 bases. In germline, CDR1 is ENHRY, CDR2 SYGVKD. CDR3 size: 15 residues. The ends lost 0 bases at V and 5 bases at J; junction bases unmatched: 6. CDR3 amino acids: CAISESNRGWETQYF. The CDR3 nucleotides read TGTGCCATCAGTGAGTCCAACAGGGGTTGGGAGACCCAGTACTTC.

J is TRBJ1-2 and V is TRBV6-6; the D gene is possibly TRBD1 (5 bases). The germline V gene encodes CDR1 MNHNY and CDR2 SVGAGI (reference sequence). The CDR3 is 14 amino acids. Trimming removed 6 bases at V and 3 bases at J, with 14 bases between. DNA of the CDR3: TGTGCCAGCAGCAAACCGGGGGAAGACTATGGCTACACCTTC. Amino acid sequence: CASSKPGEDYGYTF.

The CDR3 DNA reads TGTGCCACCAGCAGAGATATGGGTAGGGGCGATGGGGGCTACACCTTC. As protein: CATSRDMGRGDGGYTF. This sequence joins TRBV15 and TRBJ1-2; D perhaps matches TRBD1 (5 bases). Germline V gene data show CDR1 as LNHNV and CDR2 as YYDKDF (reference sequence). The CDR3 contains 16 residues. V was cut by 0 bases and J by 8 bases, with 19 bases left in between.

V and J are TRBV28 and TRBJ1-1; 7 bases fit TRBD1. J lost 1 base, V lost 5 bases, and 4 bases had no gene match. Germline CDR1 MDHEN, CDR2 SYDVKM. The CDR3 sequence is 14 residues long. The CDR3 loop reads CASSPGDRNTEAFF. CDR3 sequence (DNA): TGTGCCAGCAGTCCCGGGGACAGGAACACTGAAGCTTTCTTT.

The chain employs TRBV10-2 and TRBJ2-2; D gene ambiguous. Trimming stripped 4 bases from V and 2 bases from J, with 5 bases between. Germline assignment: CDR1 WSHSY and CDR2 SAAADI. The CDR3 consists of 13 residues. For the CDR3, the DNA is TGCGCCAGCAGTGGTCTCAACACCGGGGAGCTGTTTTTT. Translating it yields CASSGLNTGELFF.

CDR3: CASRGGKDEQYF. CDR3 nucleotides: TGCGCCAGCAGGGGAGGGAAGGACGAGCAGTACTTC. V usage is TRBV5-1 and J usage is TRBJ2-7; TRBD2 agrees at 7 bases. CDR1 is SGHRS and CDR2 is YFSETQ in the germline V gene. CDR3 size: 12 residues. V was pared by 5 bases and J by 5 bases, with 4 bases of the junction left unmatched.

The rearrangement uses TRBV15 and TRBJ2-7; 12 positions agree with TRBD2. Trimming at V came to 1 base and at J to 4 bases, leaving 5 bases not matched to a gene. The CDR3 is 16 amino acids. Germline loops: CDR1 LNHNV, CDR2 YYDKDF (reference sequence). The CDR3 DNA is TGTGCCACCAGCAGAGGGGCGACTAGCGGGAGTTACGAGCAGTACTTC. Residues: CATSRGATSGSYEQYF.

V gene TRBV29-1 combines with J gene TRBJ2-4, with a tentative D call TRBD1 (5 bases). CDR1 SQVTM and CDR2 ANQGSEA come from the germline V gene. The CDR3 extends over 13 amino acids. Between the trimmed V and J ends, which lost 8 bases and 0 bases, there was a span of 11 bases. CDR3: CSCTGLAKNIQYF. The CDR3 coding sequence is TGCAGCTGTACAGGATTAGCCAAAAACATTCAGTACTTC.

This sequence joins TRBV16 and TRBJ1-2; 12 positions agree with TRBD1. Trimming at V came to 3 bases and at J to 4 bases, leaving 0 bases not matched to a gene. This CDR3 has 14 residues. In germline, CDR1 is KGHSY, CDR2 FQNENV. The CDR3 DNA is TGTGCCAGCAGCCAGGGACAGGGGGCCTATGGCTACACCTTC. Translated, it gives CASSQGQGAYGYTF. Based on the CDR3 plus reference TRBV16 and TRBJ1-2, the full variable domain is GEEVAQTPKHLVRGEGQKAKLYCAPIKGHSYVFWYQQVLKNEFKFLISFQNENVFDETGMPKERFSAKCLPNSPCSLEIQATKLEDSAVYFCASSQGQGAYGYTFGSGTRLTVV.

The rearrangement joins TRBV6-5 to TRBJ2-7, with D unresolved. The CDR3 extends over 14 amino acids. V was pared by 0 bases and J by 2 bases, with 8 bases between. Germline V lookup: CDR1 MNHEY, CDR2 SVGAGI. CDR3 loop: CASSYSSSAYEQYF. The DNA for the CDR3 is TGTGCCAGCAGTTACTCTTCTTCTGCCTACGAGCAGTACTTC.

V is TRBV7-9 and J is TRBJ1-2, with D tentatively TRBD1 (5 bases). The CDR3 totals 14 residues. V shed 5 bases and J shed 3 bases, with 13 bases lying between them. Germline CDR1 and CDR2: SEHNR and FQNEAQ (reference sequence). CDR3 nucleotides: TGTGCCAGCAGCCACCTGGGGGGGTACTATGGCTACACCTTC. Amino acids: CASSHLGGYYGYTF.

J is TRBJ2-7 and V is TRBV5-1; D is perhaps TRBD1 (6 bases). Germline values: CDR1 SGHRS, CDR2 YFSETQ. V lost 0 bases to trimming and J lost 2 bases, with 15 bases between them. The CDR3 loop spans 16 amino acids. CDR3 sequence: CASSLDGGARTYEQYF. CDR3 coding DNA: TGCGCCAGCAGCTTGGATGGGGGCGCGAGGACCTACGAGCAGTACTTC.